The 2 T cell receptor beta chains below come from one sample, sequenced in a study of T cells expressing NK-cell markers. TCRdb re-called the 5' RACE reads and shows each CDR3 protein once, DNA omitted. The repertoire table contains about 380,000 distinct CDR3 sequences. The sequencing input was blood T cells: a sorted CD56 or NKG2C T cell subset, CD4+ or CD8+ T cells, or bulk PBMC T cells (not recorded which). These receptors all come from a man aged 18 to 70 in good health.

This chain uses TRBV12-3 or TRBV12-4 with TRBJ2-7; TCRdb outputs TRBD1, but without DNA this stays unchecked. The CDR3 totals 16 residues. CDR3 sequence: CASSSRGGTGDYEQYF.

The chain recombines TRBV5-1 with TRBJ2-1. Per the germline V gene, CDR1 is SGHRS and CDR2 is YFSETQ. The CDR3 is made up of 16 amino acids. This CDR3 reads CASSLVAGFGYNEQFF.